This T cell receptor (beta chain) was identified in a study of cytotoxic CD8 clonotypes in ibrutinib-treated CLL (dated by TCRdb to about 2021). Background for the entire study: The cohort included more than 14 treatment-naive and roughly 10 relapsed/refractory patients; under 18 were IGHV unmutated. Cryopreserved peripheral blood mononuclear cells were collected before treatment, at response, and at either disease progression or sustained remission. Response samples were taken after a median of approximately 13 months on treatment, ranging from about 6 to 40 months. Longitudinal samples were obtainable from 26 of the 86 participants in the trial. Partial responses were observed in roughly 24 patients and complete responses in 2; after a median follow-up of 68 months, remission was maintained in roughly 15 patients and progression was observed in roughly twelve. Samples averaged 255,043 productive templates and tens of thousands of productive rearrangements.

For TCR beta library preparation, roughly 2.1 micrograms of genomic DNA were isolated from cryopreserved PBMCs. Longitudinal blood samples from CLL patients on ibrutinib monotherapy were analyzed using high-throughput TCR beta sequencing. Patients were enrolled in a phase 2 open-label single-center ibrutinib monotherapy trial. Findings and caveats that apply to the study as a whole: Sampling times were not matched between sustained-remission and progressing patients, and lymph node repertoires were not studied. Public clonotypes were rare and either contracted or stayed stable during treatment, and the rise in clonality at ibrutinib response reflected the expansion of private clonotypes. Baseline clonality exceeded that of age-matched healthy donors and correlated strongly with circulating CD8+ T-cell counts. An increase in clonality was observed at ibrutinib response, with clonality remaining stable during sustained remission and falling back toward baseline at progression.

Turning to this clone: Its antigen has not been determined. Base qualities are not provided; no much larger clone lies one nucleotide away.

Deletion took 6 bases off V and 2 bases off J, with a span of 19 bases between the germline ends. Looking up the germline V gene yields CDR1 SNHLY and CDR2 FYNNEI. The CDR3 covers 16 residues, taking in both the cysteine and the phenylalanine. Of all the DNA, just the CDR3 is kept, 48 bases in frame from base 1. A MiSeq instrument was used for deep resolution sequencing, which targeted depths ranging from 1 in 1 million up to 1 in 200,000 T cells, with coverage averaging 10x for each clonotype. The immunoSEQ hsTCRB Kit was used to generate the TCR beta libraries. The original pipeline was this. ImmunoSEQ Data Assistant and ImmunoSEQ Analyzer were used for data analysis, and V, D and J genes were assigned according to IMGT definitions. Clonality, with values ranging from 0 to 1, was calculated as one minus the normalized Shannon entropy of productive rearrangement frequencies. Public clonotype analysis was restricted to overrepresented clonotypes comprising at least 0.05% of each patient's repertoire. Around 13 age-matched healthy donor repertoires from immuneACCESS were used as controls for clonality. TCRdb obtained this table from immuneACCESS and retained in-frame rearrangements with V and J assigned. These tables miss some clones; where compared with another copy, unresolved V genes account for less than half of the shortfall, and the remainder is unexplained. V and J calls and clone size are given by that table; D and trimming were obtained from the DNA. This sample comprises some 290,000 clones, 80% of them detected only once. 6.5% to 8.5% of the sample rests with the top ten.

The sample was PBMCs, taken before ibrutinib treatment. The source is a human donor with chronic lymphocytic leukemia. The sequence joins TRBV2 to TRBJ2-5; there is no confident call for the D gene. The CDR3 protein sequence reads: CASRDRDVWSQETQYF. Read as DNA, the sequence is TGTGCCAGCAGGGATAGGGATGTTTGGAGTCAAGAGACCCAGTACTTC.